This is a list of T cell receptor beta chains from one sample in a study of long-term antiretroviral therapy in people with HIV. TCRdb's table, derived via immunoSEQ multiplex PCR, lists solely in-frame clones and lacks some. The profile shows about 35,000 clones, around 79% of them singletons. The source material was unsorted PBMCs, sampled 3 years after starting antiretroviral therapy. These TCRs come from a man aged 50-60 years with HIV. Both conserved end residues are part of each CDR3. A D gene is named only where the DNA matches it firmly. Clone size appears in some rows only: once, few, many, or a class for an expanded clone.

CDR3aa: CASSDPGGVDSPLHF
CDR3nt: TGTGCCAGCAGTGACCCGGGGGGGGTAGATTCACCCCTCCACTTT
abundance: NA
j_gene: TRBJ1-6
d_gene: NA
v_gene: TRBV6-1

CDR3aa: CASRRTGYNYGYTF
CDR3nt: TGTGCCAGCAGAAGGACAGGGTATAACTATGGCTACACCTTC
abundance: NA
j_gene: TRBJ1-2
d_gene: TRBD1
v_gene: TRBV7-2

CDR3aa: CASSVGPEGRREQFF
CDR3nt: TGTGCCAGCAGCGTAGGACCGGAGGGCCGACGAGAGCAGTTCTTC
abundance: NA
j_gene: TRBJ2-1
d_gene: NA
v_gene: TRBV9

CDR3aa: CASSDRAINYGYTF
CDR3nt: TGTGCCAGCAGTGACAGAGCTATCAACTATGGCTACACCTTC
abundance: once
j_gene: TRBJ1-2
d_gene: NA
v_gene: TRBV7-2

CDR3aa: CASSARTAGGYTF
CDR3nt: TGTGCCAGCAGCGCCAGGACCGCTGGTGGCTACACCTTC
abundance: NA
j_gene: TRBJ1-2
d_gene: NA
v_gene: TRBV7-2

CDR3aa: CASSPRLGNEQFF
CDR3nt: TGTGCCAGCAGCCCTAGGTTGGGGAATGAGCAGTTCTTC
abundance: once
j_gene: TRBJ2-1
d_gene: NA
v_gene: TRBV28

CDR3aa: CASRNRGGWWGYTF
CDR3nt: TGTGCCAGCAGAAACAGGGGTGGCTGGTGGGGCTACACCTTC
abundance: once
j_gene: TRBJ1-2
d_gene: TRBD1
v_gene: TRBV28

CDR3aa: CASSVVPSGAGTNDEQFF
CDR3nt: TGCGCCAGCAGCGTGGTGCCCTCCGGCGCAGGGACTAACGATGAGCAGTTCTTC
abundance: once
j_gene: TRBJ2-1
d_gene: TRBD2
v_gene: TRBV5-1

CDR3aa: CASRPQGAYEQYF
CDR3nt: TGTGCCAGCAGACCACAGGGGGCTTACGAGCAGTACTTC
abundance: once
j_gene: TRBJ2-7
d_gene: TRBD1
v_gene: TRBV6-5

CDR3aa: CASSPNLTAGGPGKAYEQYF
CDR3nt: TGTGCCAGCAGCCCCAATTTGACAGCGGGAGGGCCTGGTAAAGCCTACGAGCAGTACTTC
abundance: once
j_gene: TRBJ2-7
d_gene: TRBD2
v_gene: TRBV13

CDR3aa: CASSPVRGGAEQFF
CDR3nt: TGTGCCAGCAGCCCCGTTCGGGGGGGGGCTGAGCAGTTCTTC
abundance: NA
j_gene: TRBJ2-1
d_gene: TRBD2
v_gene: TRBV5-6

CDR3aa: CASSLGTFYEQYF
CDR3nt: TGTGCCAGCAGCCTCGGGACTTTCTACGAGCAGTACTTC
abundance: NA
j_gene: TRBJ2-7
d_gene: NA
v_gene: TRBV7-6

CDR3aa: CAGGIQGMYGYTF
CDR3nt: TGTGCCGGTGGTATCCAGGGGATGTATGGCTACACCTTC
abundance: NA
j_gene: TRBJ1-2
d_gene: NA
v_gene: TRBV19

CDR3aa: CASSHRLAGTGVKNIQYF
CDR3nt: TGTGCCAGCAGCCACCGACTAGCGGGCACAGGAGTCAAAAACATTCAGTACTTC
abundance: NA
j_gene: TRBJ2-4
d_gene: TRBD2
v_gene: TRBV5-4

CDR3aa: CASTIAGQETQYF
CDR3nt: TGTGCCAGCACCATAGCGGGGCAAGAGACCCAGTACTTC
abundance: NA
j_gene: TRBJ2-5
d_gene: TRBD2
v_gene: TRBV5-4

CDR3aa: CASSLGTTETQYF
CDR3nt: TGCGCCAGCAGCTTAGGGACCACAGAGACCCAGTACTTC
abundance: once
j_gene: TRBJ2-5
d_gene: NA
v_gene: TRBV5-1